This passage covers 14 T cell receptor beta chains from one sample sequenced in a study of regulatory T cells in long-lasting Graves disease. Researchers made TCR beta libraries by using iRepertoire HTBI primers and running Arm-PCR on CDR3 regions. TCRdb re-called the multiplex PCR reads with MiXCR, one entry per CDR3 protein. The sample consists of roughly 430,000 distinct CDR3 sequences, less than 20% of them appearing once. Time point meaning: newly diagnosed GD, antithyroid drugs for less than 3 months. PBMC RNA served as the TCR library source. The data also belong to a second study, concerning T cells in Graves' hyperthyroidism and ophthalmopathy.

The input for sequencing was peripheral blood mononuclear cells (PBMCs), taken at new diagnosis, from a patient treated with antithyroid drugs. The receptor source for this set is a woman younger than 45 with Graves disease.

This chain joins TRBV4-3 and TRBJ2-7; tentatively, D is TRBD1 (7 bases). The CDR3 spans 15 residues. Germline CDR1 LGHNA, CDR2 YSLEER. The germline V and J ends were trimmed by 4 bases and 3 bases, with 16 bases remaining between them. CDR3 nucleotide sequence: TGCGCCAGCAGCCCCATCCAGGGGGGCAGCTACGAGCAGTACTTC. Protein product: CASSPIQGGSYEQYF.

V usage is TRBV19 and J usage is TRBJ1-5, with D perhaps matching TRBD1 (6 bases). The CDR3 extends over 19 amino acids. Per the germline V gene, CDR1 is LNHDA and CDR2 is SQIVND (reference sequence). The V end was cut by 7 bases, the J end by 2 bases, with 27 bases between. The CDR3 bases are TGTGCCAGTACCCTTAGTATTTCGGGGGGCAAGCGTGGCAATCAGCCCCAGCATTTT. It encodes CASTLSISGGKRGNQPQHF. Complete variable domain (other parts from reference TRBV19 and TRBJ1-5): DGGITQSPKYLFRKEGQNVTLSCEQNLNHDAMYWYRQDPGQGLRLIYYSQIVNDFQKGDIAEGYSVSREKKESFPLTVTSAQKNPTAFYLCASTLSISGGKRGNQPQHFGDGTRLSIL.

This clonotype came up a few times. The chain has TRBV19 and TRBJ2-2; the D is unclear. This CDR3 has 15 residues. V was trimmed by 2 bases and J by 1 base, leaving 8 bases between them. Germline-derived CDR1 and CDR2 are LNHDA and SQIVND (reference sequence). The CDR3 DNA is TGTGCCAGTAGTATACGGGTTATGAACACCGGGGAGCTGTTTTTT. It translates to CASSIRVMNTGELFF.

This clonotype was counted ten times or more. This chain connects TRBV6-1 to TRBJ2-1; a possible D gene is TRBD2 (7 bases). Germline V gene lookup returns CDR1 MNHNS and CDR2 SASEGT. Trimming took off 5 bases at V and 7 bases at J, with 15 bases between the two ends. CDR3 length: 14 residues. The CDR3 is CASSRIGGRNEQFF. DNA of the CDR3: TGTGCCAGCAGTCGGATCGGGGGGCGGAATGAGCAGTTCTTC.

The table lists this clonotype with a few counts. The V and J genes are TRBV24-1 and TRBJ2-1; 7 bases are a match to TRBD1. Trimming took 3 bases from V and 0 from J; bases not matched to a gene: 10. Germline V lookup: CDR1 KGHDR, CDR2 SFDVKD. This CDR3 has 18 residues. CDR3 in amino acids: CATSDIRPNRGSYNEQFF. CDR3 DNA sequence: TGTGCCACCAGTGATATCCGCCCAAACAGGGGCTCCTACAATGAGCAGTTCTTC.

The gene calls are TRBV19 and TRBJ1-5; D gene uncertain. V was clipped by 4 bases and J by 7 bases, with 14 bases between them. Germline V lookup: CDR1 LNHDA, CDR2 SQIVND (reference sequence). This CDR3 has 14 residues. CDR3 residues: CASSRTTGGQPQHF. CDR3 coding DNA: TGTGCCAGTAGTAGAACGACTGGAGGGCAGCCCCAGCATTTT.

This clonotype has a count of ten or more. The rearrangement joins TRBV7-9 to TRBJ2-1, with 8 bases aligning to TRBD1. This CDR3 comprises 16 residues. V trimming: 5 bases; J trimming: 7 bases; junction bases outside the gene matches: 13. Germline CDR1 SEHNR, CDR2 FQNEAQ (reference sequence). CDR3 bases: TGTGCCAGCAGCCCGATGAGGACAGGGCCCTTTAATGAGCAGTTCTTC. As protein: CASSPMRTGPFNEQFF.

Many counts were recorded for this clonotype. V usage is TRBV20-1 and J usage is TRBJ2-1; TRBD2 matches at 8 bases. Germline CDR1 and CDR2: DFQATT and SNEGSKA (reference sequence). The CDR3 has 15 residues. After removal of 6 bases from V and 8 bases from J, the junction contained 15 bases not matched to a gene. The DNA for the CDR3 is TGCAGTGCAAAGGGCGGACTAGCTTATCAGGATGAGCAGTTCTTC. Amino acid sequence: CSAKGGLAYQDEQFF.

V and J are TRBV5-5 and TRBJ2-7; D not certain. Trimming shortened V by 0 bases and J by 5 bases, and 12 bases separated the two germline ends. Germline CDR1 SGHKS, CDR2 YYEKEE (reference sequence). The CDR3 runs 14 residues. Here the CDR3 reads CASSLVGYMNEQYF. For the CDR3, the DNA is TGTGCCAGCAGCTTGGTCGGTTACATGAACGAGCAGTACTTC.

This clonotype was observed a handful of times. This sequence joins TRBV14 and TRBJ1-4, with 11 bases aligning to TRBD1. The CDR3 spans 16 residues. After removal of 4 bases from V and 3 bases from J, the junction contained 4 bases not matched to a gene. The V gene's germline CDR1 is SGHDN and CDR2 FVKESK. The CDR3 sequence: CASSPWTGGSNEKLFF. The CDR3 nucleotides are TGTGCCAGCAGCCCGTGGACAGGGGGCTCTAATGAAAAACTGTTTTTT.

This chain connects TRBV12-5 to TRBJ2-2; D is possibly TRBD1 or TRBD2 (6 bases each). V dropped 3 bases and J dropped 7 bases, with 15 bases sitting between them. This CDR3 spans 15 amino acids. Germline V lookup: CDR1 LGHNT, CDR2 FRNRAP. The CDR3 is CASGLTGRKVGELFF. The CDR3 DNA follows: TGTGCTAGTGGTTTAACAGGGAGGAAGGTCGGGGAGCTGTTTTTT.

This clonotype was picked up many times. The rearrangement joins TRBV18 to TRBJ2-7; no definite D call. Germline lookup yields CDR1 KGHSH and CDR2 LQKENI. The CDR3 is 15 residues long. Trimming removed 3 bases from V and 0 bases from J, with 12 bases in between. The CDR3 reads CASSPQKGSSYEQYF. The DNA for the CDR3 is TGTGCCAGCTCACCTCAGAAGGGTAGCTCCTACGAGCAGTACTTC. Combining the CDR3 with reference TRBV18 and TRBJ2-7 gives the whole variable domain NAGVMQNPRHLVRRRGQEARLRCSPMKGHSHVYWYRQLPEEGLKFMVYLQKENIIDESGMPKERFSAEFPKEGPSILRIQQVVRGDSAAYFCASSPQKGSSYEQYFGPGTRLTVT.

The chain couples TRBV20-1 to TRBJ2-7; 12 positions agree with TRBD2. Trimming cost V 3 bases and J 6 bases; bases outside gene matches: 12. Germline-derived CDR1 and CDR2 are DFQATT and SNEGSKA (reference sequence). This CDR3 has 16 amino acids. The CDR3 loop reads CSASFLAGGPSLEQYF. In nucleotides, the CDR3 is TGCAGTGCTAGTTTCCTAGCGGGAGGGCCATCGCTCGAGCAGTACTTC.

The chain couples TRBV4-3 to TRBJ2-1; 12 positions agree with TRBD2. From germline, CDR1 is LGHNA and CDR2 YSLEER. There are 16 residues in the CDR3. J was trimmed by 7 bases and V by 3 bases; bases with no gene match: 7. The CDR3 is CASSHFGGTSGNEQFF. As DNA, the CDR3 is TGCGCCAGCAGCCATTTTGGAGGGACTAGCGGGAATGAGCAGTTCTTC.